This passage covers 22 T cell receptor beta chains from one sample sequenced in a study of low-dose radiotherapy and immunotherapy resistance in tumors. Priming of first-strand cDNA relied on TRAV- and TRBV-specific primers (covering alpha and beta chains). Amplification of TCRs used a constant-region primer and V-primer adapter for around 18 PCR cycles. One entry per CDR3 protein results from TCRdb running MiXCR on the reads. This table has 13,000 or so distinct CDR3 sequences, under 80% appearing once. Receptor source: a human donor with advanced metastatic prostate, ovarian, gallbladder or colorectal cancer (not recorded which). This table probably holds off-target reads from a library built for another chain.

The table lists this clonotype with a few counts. The CDR3 reads CASSSPRGGSYEQYF. CDR3 nucleotide sequence: TGTGCCAGCAGTTCCCCAAGAGGAGGCTCCTACGAGCAGTACTTC. The chain employs TRBV6-5 and TRBJ2-7; tentative D call: TRBD2 (5 bases). This CDR3 contains 15 residues. V was clipped by 4 bases and J by 0 bases, with 13 bases between them. CDR1 and CDR2 from the germline V gene are MNHEY and SVGAGI.

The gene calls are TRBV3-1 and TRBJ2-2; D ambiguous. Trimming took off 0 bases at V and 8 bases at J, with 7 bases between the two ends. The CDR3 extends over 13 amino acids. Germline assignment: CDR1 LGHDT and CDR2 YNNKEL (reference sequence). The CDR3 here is CASSQDLGGELFF. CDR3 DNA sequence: TGTGCCAGCAGCCAAGATCTAGGGGGGGAGCTGTTTTTT.

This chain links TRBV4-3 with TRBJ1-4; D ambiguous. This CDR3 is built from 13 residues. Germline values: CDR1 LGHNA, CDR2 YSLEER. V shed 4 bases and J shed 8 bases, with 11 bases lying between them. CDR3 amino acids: CASSLLRGEKLFF. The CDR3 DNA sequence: TGCGCCAGCAGCCTACTACGGGGAGAAAAACTGTTTTTT.

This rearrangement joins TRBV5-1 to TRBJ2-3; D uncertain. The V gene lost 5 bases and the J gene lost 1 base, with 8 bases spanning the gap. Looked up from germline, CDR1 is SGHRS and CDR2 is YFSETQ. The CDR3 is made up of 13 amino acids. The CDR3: CASSGVGTDTQYF. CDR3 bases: TGCGCCAGCAGTGGGGTAGGCACAGATACGCAGTATTTT.

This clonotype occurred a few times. The CDR3 region is CASSPGTATGELFF. The CDR3 DNA follows: TGTGCCAGCAGCCCCGGGACAGCCACCGGGGAGCTGTTTTTT. The chain uses TRBV11-3 and TRBJ2-2; the match to TRBD1 covers 7 bases. The CDR3 sequence is 14 residues long. The V segment lost 5 bases and the J segment 4 bases; nucleotides outside the gene matches: 4. In germline, CDR1 is SGHNT, CDR2 YENEEA.

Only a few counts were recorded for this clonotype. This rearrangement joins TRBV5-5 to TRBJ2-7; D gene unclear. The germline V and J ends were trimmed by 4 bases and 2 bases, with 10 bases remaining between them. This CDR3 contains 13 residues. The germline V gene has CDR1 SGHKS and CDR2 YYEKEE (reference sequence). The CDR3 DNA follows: TGTGCCAGCAGCCTACCACCGGCCTACGAGCAGTACTTC. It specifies CASSLPPAYEQYF.

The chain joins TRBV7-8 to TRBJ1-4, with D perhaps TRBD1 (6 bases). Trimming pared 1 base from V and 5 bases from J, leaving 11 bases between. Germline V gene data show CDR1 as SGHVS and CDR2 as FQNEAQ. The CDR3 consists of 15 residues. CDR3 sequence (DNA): TGTGCCAGCAGCTTAGGGGACATAGGAAATGAAAAACTGTTTTTT. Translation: CASSLGDIGNEKLFF.

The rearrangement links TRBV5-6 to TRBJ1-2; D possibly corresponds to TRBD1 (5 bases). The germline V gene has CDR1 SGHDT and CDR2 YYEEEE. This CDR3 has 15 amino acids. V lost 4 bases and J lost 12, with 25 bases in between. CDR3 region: CASSKLTERARLHTF. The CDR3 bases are TGTGCCAGCAGCAAATTGACAGAGAGAGCCCGCTTGCACACCTTC.

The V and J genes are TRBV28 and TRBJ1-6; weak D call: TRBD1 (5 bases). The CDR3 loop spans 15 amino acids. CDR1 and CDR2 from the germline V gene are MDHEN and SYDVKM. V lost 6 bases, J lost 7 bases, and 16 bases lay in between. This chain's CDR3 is CASSLSRAGNSPLHF. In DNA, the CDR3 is TGTGCCAGCAGCCTGAGCCGGGCAGGGAATTCACCCCTCCACTTT.

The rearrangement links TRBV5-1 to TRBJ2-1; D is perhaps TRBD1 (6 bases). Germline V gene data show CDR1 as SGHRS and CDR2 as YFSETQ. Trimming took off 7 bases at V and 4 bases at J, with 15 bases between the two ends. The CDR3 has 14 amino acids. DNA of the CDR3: TGCGCCAGCCGATACGGAACAGGGTACAATGAGCAGTTCTTC. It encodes CASRYGTGYNEQFF.

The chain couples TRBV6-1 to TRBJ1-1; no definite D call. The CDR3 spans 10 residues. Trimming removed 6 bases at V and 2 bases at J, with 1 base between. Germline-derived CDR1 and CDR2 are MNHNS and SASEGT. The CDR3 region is CASRNTEAFF. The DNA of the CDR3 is TGTGCCAGCAGAAACACTGAAGCTTTCTTT.

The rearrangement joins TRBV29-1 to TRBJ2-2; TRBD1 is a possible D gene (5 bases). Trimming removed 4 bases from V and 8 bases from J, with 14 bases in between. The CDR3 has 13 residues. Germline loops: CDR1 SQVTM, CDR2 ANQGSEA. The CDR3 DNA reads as TGCAGCGTTGGAGTAGGGGCGCTTGGGGAGCTGTTTTTT. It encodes CSVGVGALGELFF.

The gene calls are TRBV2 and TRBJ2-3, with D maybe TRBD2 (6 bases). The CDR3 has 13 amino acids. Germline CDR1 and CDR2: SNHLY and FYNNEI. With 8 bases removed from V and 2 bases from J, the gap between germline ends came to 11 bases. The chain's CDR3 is CASGGYFTDTQYF. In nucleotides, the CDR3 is TGTGCCAGCGGGGGGTACTTCACAGATACGCAGTATTTT.

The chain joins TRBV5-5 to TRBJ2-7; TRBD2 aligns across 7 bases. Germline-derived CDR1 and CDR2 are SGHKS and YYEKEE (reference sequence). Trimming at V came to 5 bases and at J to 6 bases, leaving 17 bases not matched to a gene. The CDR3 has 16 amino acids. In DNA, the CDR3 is TGTGCCAGCAGTCCCGGGCTCCGGGCGGGAGTGGGCGAGCAGTACTTC. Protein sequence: CASSPGLRAGVGEQYF.

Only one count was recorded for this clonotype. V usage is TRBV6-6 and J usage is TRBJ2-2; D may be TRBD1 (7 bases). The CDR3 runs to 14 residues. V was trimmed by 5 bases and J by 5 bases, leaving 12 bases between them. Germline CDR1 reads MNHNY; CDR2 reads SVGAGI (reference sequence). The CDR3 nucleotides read TGTGCCAGCAGTCTGACAGGGAGGACCGGGGAGCTGTTTTTT. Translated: CASSLTGRTGELFF.

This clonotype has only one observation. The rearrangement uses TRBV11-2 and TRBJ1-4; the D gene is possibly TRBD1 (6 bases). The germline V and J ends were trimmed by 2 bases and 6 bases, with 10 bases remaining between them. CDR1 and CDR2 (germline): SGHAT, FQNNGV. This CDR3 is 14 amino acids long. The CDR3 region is CASSLSGADEKLFF. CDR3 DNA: TGTGCCAGCAGCTTATCAGGGGCGGATGAAAAACTGTTTTTT.

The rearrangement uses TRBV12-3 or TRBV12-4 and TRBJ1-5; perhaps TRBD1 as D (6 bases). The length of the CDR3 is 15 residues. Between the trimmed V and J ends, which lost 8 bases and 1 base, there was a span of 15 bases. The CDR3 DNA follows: TGTGCCAGCGCGCCCGCAGGGGCGAGCAATCAGCCCCAGCATTTT. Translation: CASAPAGASNQPQHF.

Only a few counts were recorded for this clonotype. CDR3 DNA sequence: TGTGCCACCAGCATTAACAGGGGGCAAGAGACCCAGTACTTC. Residues: CATSINRGQETQYF. The chain combines TRBV15 with TRBJ2-5; TRBD1 agrees at 8 bases. CDR3 length: 14 amino acids. CDR1 LNHNV and CDR2 YYDKDF come from the germline V gene (reference sequence). Germline trimming cut 4 bases from V and 2 bases from J; bases unmatched to any gene: 3.

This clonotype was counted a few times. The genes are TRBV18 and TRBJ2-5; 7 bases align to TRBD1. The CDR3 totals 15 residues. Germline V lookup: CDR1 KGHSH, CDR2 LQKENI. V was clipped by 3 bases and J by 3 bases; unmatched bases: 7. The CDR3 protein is CASSPGTATEETQYF. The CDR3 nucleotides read TGTGCCAGCTCACCTGGGACAGCTACCGAAGAGACCCAGTACTTC.

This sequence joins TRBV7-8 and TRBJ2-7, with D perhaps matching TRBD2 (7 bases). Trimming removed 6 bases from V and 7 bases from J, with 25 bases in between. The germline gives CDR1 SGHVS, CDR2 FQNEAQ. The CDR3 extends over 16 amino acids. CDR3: CASRSNLRGASGEQYF. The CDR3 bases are TGTGCCAGCAGATCCAACCTTCGGGGGGCATCGGGGGAGCAGTACTTC.

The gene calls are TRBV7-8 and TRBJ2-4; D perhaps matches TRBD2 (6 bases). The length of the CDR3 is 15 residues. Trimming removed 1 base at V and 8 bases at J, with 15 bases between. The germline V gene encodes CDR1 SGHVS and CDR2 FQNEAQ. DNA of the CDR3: TGTGCCAGCAGCTTAGTTACAGGCTGGGGGGACATTCAGTACTTC. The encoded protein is CASSLVTGWGDIQYF. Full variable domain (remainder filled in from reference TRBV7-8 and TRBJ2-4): GAGVSQSPRYKVAKRGQDVALRCDPISGHVSLFWYQQALGQGPEFLTYFQNEAQLDKSGLPSDRFFAERPEGSVSTLKIQRTQQEDSAVYLCASSLVTGWGDIQYFGAGTRLSVL.

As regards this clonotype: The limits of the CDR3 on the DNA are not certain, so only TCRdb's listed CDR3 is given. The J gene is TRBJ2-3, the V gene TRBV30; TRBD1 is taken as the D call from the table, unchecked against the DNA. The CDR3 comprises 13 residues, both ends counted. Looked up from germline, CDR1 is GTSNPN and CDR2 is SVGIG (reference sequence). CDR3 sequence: CASSGRVTDTQYF.